The 30 T cell receptor beta chains reported below all come from one sample, sequenced in a study of blood T cells in healthy people across ages. Through a sample-barcoded 5' primer and a J-beta primer mix, a second PCR was run for roughly 7 to 12 cycles. TCRdb re-derived calls from the 5' RACE reads in MiXCR, one entry per CDR3 protein. The sample contains about 970,000 distinct CDR3 sequences, about 53% of which appear only once. The material sequenced was blood. These receptors were obtained from a woman aged 60 to 75 in good health.

The rearrangement uses TRBV28 and TRBJ2-3; TRBD1 aligns across 7 bases. The CDR3 spans 13 residues. V lost 6 bases, J lost 6 bases, and 6 bases stayed unmatched. Per the germline V gene, CDR1 is MDHEN and CDR2 is SYDVKM. The CDR3: CASRRGLPDTQYF. CDR3 nucleotide sequence: TGTGCCAGCAGAAGGGGGCTCCCCGATACGCAGTATTTT.

The table lists this clonotype with a few counts. CDR3 loop: CASSTDLNQPQHF. The CDR3 nucleotides read TGCGCCAGCAGCACCGATTTGAATCAGCCCCAGCATTTT. The chain recombines TRBV5-1 with TRBJ1-5; D is ambiguous. This CDR3 comprises 13 residues. Trimming stripped 4 bases from V and 4 bases from J, with 9 bases between. The germline V gene has CDR1 SGHRS and CDR2 YFSETQ.

In DNA, the CDR3 is TGTGCCAGCAGCCCTAAGATCTTACAGGGGGCCCACGAGCAGTACTTC. This gives the protein CASSPKILQGAHEQYF. V is TRBV7-6 and J is TRBJ2-7; 9 bases are a match to TRBD1. Germline CDR1 and CDR2: SGHVS and FNYEAQ. With 5 bases clipped from V and 5 bases from J, the junction kept 13 bases outside the gene matches. CDR3 length: 16 amino acids.

The chain combines TRBV6-2 or TRBV6-3 with TRBJ2-3; 8 bases agree with TRBD2. V was clipped by 6 bases and J by 4 bases; unmatched bases: 15. Per germline, CDR1 MNHEY and CDR2 SVGEGT. The CDR3 spans 17 residues. As DNA, the CDR3 is TGTGCCAGCAGACAAGAGAAGGGACTAGTCGTGGCAGATACGCAGTATTTT. It is translated as CASRQEKGLVVADTQYF.

V usage is TRBV20-1 and J usage is TRBJ2-3; 9 bases are a match to TRBD2. Germline lookup yields CDR1 DFQATT and CDR2 SNEGSKA (reference sequence). After removal of 0 bases from V and 3 bases from J, the junction contained 7 bases not matched to a gene. The CDR3 contains 16 residues. CDR3 nucleotide sequence: TGCAGTGCTAGAGATCCCTTTAGCGGGAGAACAGATACGCAGTATTTT. Translated, it gives CSARDPFSGRTDTQYF.

In its sample, this clonotype was seen a few times. The CDR3 bases are TGTGCCAGCAGCTTAGCGGGATTTTACAATGAGCAGTTCTTC. Amino acid sequence: CASSLAGFYNEQFF. The rearrangement uses TRBV7-6 and TRBJ2-1; no definite D call. Germline lookup yields CDR1 SGHVS and CDR2 FNYEAQ. CDR3 length: 14 amino acids. Trimming shortened V by 0 bases and J by 4 bases, and 7 bases separated the two germline ends. Supplemented by reference TRBV7-6 and TRBJ2-1, the full variable domain reads GAGVSQSPRYKVTKRGQDVALRCDPISGHVSLYWYRQALGQGPEFLTYFNYEAQQDKSGLPNDRFSAERPEGSISTLTIQRTEQRDSAMYRCASSLAGFYNEQFFGPGTRLTVL.

This clonotype was recorded a few times. The rearrangement joins TRBV20-1 to TRBJ2-5; D assignment may be TRBD1 or TRBD2 (5 bases each). Judging by the DNA end, TRBJ2-7 fits better; the J call may be wrong. The CDR3 totals 14 residues. Germline V lookup: CDR1 DFQATT, CDR2 SNEGSKA (reference sequence). CDR3 nucleotide sequence: TGCAGTTCCGCTCCCCAGGGACCAAGATCCGAGCAGTACTTC. Its translation is CSSAPQGPRSEQYF.

This sequence joins TRBV29-1 and TRBJ1-4, with D maybe TRBD1 (5 bases). CDR3 length equals 13 residues. The V gene lost 5 bases and the J gene lost 5 bases, with 12 bases spanning the gap. The germline CDR1 and CDR2 sequences are SQVTM and ANQGSEA. This CDR3 is CSVWRDGNEKLFF. The DNA of the CDR3 is TGCAGCGTTTGGAGGGACGGCAATGAAAAACTGTTTTTT.

This sequence joins TRBV7-9 and TRBJ2-7; D is tentatively TRBD1 or TRBD2 (5 bases each). Trimming took 5 bases from V and 6 from J, leaving 17 bases between them. The CDR3 has 14 amino acids. Looked up from germline, CDR1 is SEHNR and CDR2 is FQNEAQ (reference sequence). CDR3 loop: CASSLGGFGSEQYF. The CDR3 DNA reads as TGTGCCAGCAGCCTTGGGGGTTTTGGATCCGAGCAGTACTTC.

This chain's CDR3 is CASGINEQFF. In nucleotides, the CDR3 is TGTGCCAGCGGTATTAATGAGCAGTTCTTC. The chain combines TRBV12-3 or TRBV12-4 with TRBJ2-1, with no clear D. V was pared by 8 bases and J by 7 bases, with 6 bases between. The CDR3 contains 10 residues.

This clonotype was counted a few times. The chain uses TRBV27 and TRBJ2-7, with D tentatively TRBD2 (5 bases). The CDR3 has 14 residues. V lost 8 bases and J 6 bases, leaving 20 bases between the germline ends. Germline V gives CDR1 MNHEY, CDR2 SMNVEV (reference sequence). In nucleotides, the CDR3 is TGTGCCAGCCGAACCCTAGCCATCTCTGGCGAGCAGTACTTC. Translated, it gives CASRTLAISGEQYF.

This clonotype was detected only a few times. The V gene is TRBV18, the J gene TRBJ2-7; 9 nucleotides agree with TRBD1. TRBJ2-5 matches the DNA end more closely, so the J call is doubtful. This CDR3 contains 15 residues. CDR1 and CDR2 from the germline V gene are KGHSH and LQKENI. The CDR3 DNA reads as TGTGCCAGCTCACCACCGTCGGGACAGGGAAAGACCCAGTACTTC. Its translation is CASSPPSGQGKTQYF.

V is TRBV20-1 and J is TRBJ2-3; perhaps TRBD1 as D (5 bases). The CDR3 is 13 residues long. Deletions cut 6 bases from V and 5 bases from J, with 15 bases between. Germline CDR1 and CDR2: DFQATT and SNEGSKA (reference sequence). The CDR3 loop is CSAEPGLGDTQYF. CDR3 nucleotide sequence: TGCAGTGCCGAGCCAGGGTTGGGAGATACGCAGTATTTT.

The chain combines TRBV27 with TRBJ2-4; D is tentatively TRBD1 or TRBD2 (6 bases each). This CDR3 spans 16 amino acids. Germline V CDR1 and CDR2: MNHEY, SMNVEV (reference sequence). Trimming took 0 bases from V and 1 from J, leaving 10 bases between them. CDR3 bases: TGTGCCAGCAGTTTATCGTGGGGGGCGGCCAAAAACATTCAGTACTTC. It encodes CASSLSWGAAKNIQYF.

The rearrangement uses TRBV5-1 and TRBJ2-1, with TRBD2 matching 8 bases. The CDR3 loop spans 15 amino acids. Germline CDR1 SGHRS, CDR2 YFSETQ. V dropped 0 bases and J dropped 10; count of bases not matched to a gene: 9. This chain's CDR3 is CASSLDVAGSGEQFF. The CDR3 coding sequence is TGCGCCAGCAGCTTGGATGTAGCGGGAAGTGGCGAGCAGTTCTTC.

The J gene is TRBJ2-5, the V gene TRBV6-6, with D possibly called TRBD1 or TRBD2 (5 bases each). V was cut by 3 bases and J by 2 bases, with 13 bases left in between. Germline V gene data show CDR1 as MNHNY and CDR2 as SVGAGI (reference sequence). The length of the CDR3 is 15 residues. DNA of the CDR3: TGTGCCAGCAGTTATGGGGGTTCTTTTCAAGAGACCCAGTACTTC. Translating gives CASSYGGSFQETQYF.

This clonotype has only a few counts. The genes are TRBV21-1 and TRBJ2-5; the table's D gene call, TRBD2, was not cross checked with the DNA. The J call may not be correct, given that the DNA end is closer to TRBJ2-7. TRBV21-1 is a listed pseudogene. The length of the CDR3 is 18 residues. The CDR3 loop reads CASSKRPGTSGRSAEQYF. As DNA, the CDR3 is TGTGCCAGCAGCAAACGGCCTGGGACTAGCGGGAGAAGTGCCGAGCAGTACTTC.

The rearrangement joins TRBV7-2 to TRBJ2-3, with 9 bases matching TRBD2. The CDR3 runs to 15 residues. With V trimmed by 5 bases and J by 3 bases, 6 bases remained unmatched. Looked up from germline, CDR1 is SGHTA and CDR2 is FQGNSA. The CDR3 coding sequence is TGTGCCAGCAGCGCCGCTAGCGGGGAAACAGATACGCAGTATTTT. Protein product: CASSAASGETDTQYF.

In its sample, this clonotype was seen a few times. The chain uses TRBV29-1 and TRBJ2-7; 7 bases fit TRBD2. V shed 4 bases, J shed 4 bases, and the junction held 7 bases outside the gene matches. Looked up from germline, CDR1 is SQVTM and CDR2 is ANQGSEA. This CDR3 is 13 amino acids long. CDR3 sequence (DNA): TGCAGCGTTGGGGGGGGAATTCGGTACGAGCAGTACTTC. Residues: CSVGGGIRYEQYF.

The sample holds a few counts of this clonotype. This chain links TRBV4-1 with TRBJ2-5, with TRBD2 matching over 9 bases. V gave up 0 bases and J gave up 5 bases; unmatched junction bases: 7. Germline CDR1 is MGHRA and CDR2 is YSYEKL. This CDR3 is 16 amino acids long. CDR3 sequence: CASSQDGSGSLETQYF. The CDR3 coding sequence is TGCGCCAGCAGCCAAGATGGTAGCGGGAGCTTGGAGACCCAGTACTTC.

This clonotype was counted once. The chain recombines TRBV6-5 with TRBJ1-5; 8 bases fit TRBD1. There are 16 residues in the CDR3. Germline V gene sequence: CDR1 MNHEY, CDR2 SVGAGI. With 6 bases clipped from V and 1 base from J, the junction kept 8 bases outside the gene matches. CDR3 DNA sequence: TGTGCCAGCAGCCGCAGGGGGCCCGAGAGCAATCAGCCCCAGCATTTT. This gives the protein CASSRRGPESNQPQHF.

This chain connects TRBV30 to TRBJ2-7, with TRBD2 matching over 8 bases. CDR3 length equals 14 residues. J was trimmed by 4 bases and V by 4 bases; bases with no gene match: 9. Germline V gene sequence: CDR1 GTSNPN, CDR2 SVGIG (reference sequence). CDR3 amino acids: CAWKSASGPYEQYF. As DNA, the CDR3 is TGTGCCTGGAAGTCGGCTAGCGGGCCTTACGAGCAGTACTTC.

The genes are TRBV7-9 and TRBJ2-2; 8 bases align to TRBD1. Losses at the gene ends were 1 base for V and 4 bases for J; bases not matched to a gene: 2. The length of the CDR3 is 15 residues. CDR1 and CDR2 (germline): SEHNR, FQNEAQ (reference sequence). CDR3 loop: CASSLGQGITGELFF. CDR3 DNA: TGTGCCAGCAGCTTAGGACAGGGGATCACCGGGGAGCTGTTTTTT.

The chain has TRBV7-2 and TRBJ2-2; D unclear. Germline V gene lookup returns CDR1 SGHTA and CDR2 FQGNSA. CDR3 size: 15 residues. The V gene lost 4 bases and the J gene lost 1 base, with 10 bases spanning the gap. The CDR3 sequence: CASSSGRRNTGELFF. CDR3 nucleotide sequence: TGTGCCAGCAGCTCTGGACGGCGGAACACCGGGGAGCTGTTTTTT.

The CDR3 loop is CASSVNTYTEAFF. Written as DNA, the CDR3 is TGTGCCAGCAGTGTGAACACCTACACTGAAGCTTTCTTT. The chain uses TRBV2 and TRBJ1-1, with unresolved D. V gave up 4 bases and J gave up 3 bases, with 9 bases separating them. Germline CDR1 and CDR2: SNHLY and FYNNEI. This CDR3 comprises 13 residues.

V usage is TRBV6-5 and J usage is TRBJ2-3; D is unresolved. Trimming pared 6 bases from V and 4 bases from J, leaving 11 bases between. Germline values: CDR1 MNHEY, CDR2 SVGAGI. This CDR3 has 13 amino acids. DNA for the CDR3: TGTGCCAGCAGGCCCCAGGTGGCAGATACGCAGTATTTT. Encoded protein: CASRPQVADTQYF.

This chain connects TRBV7-3 to TRBJ2-3; no reliable D call. V was cut by 5 bases and J by 5 bases, with 8 bases left in between. This CDR3 comprises 12 residues. In germline, CDR1 is SGHTA, CDR2 FQGTGA. The CDR3 DNA reads TGTGCCAGCAGCCGGGCAGGAGATACGCAGTATTTT. Protein product: CASSRAGDTQYF.

V gene TRBV7-2 combines with J gene TRBJ2-7; D might be TRBD1 (6 bases). In germline, CDR1 is SGHTA, CDR2 FQGNSA. V dropped 5 bases and J dropped 3 bases, with 17 bases sitting between them. This CDR3 spans 15 amino acids. CDR3 coding DNA: TGTGCCAGCAGCACGGGTAATACAGGGTACTACGAGCAGTACTTC. Translating it yields CASSTGNTGYYEQYF.

The J gene is TRBJ2-3, the V gene TRBV5-5; weak D call: TRBD2 (7 bases). V shed 3 bases and J shed 3 bases, with 20 bases lying between them. The CDR3 runs 17 residues. In germline, CDR1 is SGHKS, CDR2 YYEKEE (reference sequence). The CDR3 sequence is CASSSRGGGLLTDTQYF. CDR3 DNA: TGTGCCAGCAGCTCCCGTGGGGGGGGCTTGTTAACAGATACGCAGTATTTT.

In this sample, this clonotype turned up a few times. The CDR3 protein is CASSRGPNQETQYF. CDR3 nucleotide sequence: TGTGCCAGCAGTCGAGGACCAAACCAAGAGACCCAGTACTTC. V usage is TRBV12-3 or TRBV12-4 and J usage is TRBJ2-5; D ambiguous. V was pared by 5 bases and J by 0 bases, with 10 bases between. This CDR3 region has 14 residues.